This is a list of T cell receptor beta chains from one sample in a study of T cell changes during pregnancy in multiple sclerosis. Produced via immunoSEQ multiplex PCR; TCRdb's table is partial and in-frame only. The profile shows more than 70,000 clones, 80% to 95% of them singletons. This specimen was peripheral blood, taken before pregnancy. The receptors stem from a female donor with multiple sclerosis, enrolled in a pregnancy study. Both conserved end residues are part of each CDR3. A D gene is named only where the DNA matches it firmly. Part of the rows lack a size; the others show once, few, many or a class for expanded clones.

>TRBD1|TRBV2|once|TRBJ2-2
TGTGCCAGCACCAGAGGACAGGGGGCGAACACCGGGGAGCTGTTTTTT
CASTRGQGANTGELFF
>TRBD1|TRBV19|NA|TRBJ2-1
TGTGCCAGTAGGGGACAGGGAAAGAATGAGCAGTTCTTC
CASRGQGKNEQFF
>NA|TRBV25-1|NA|TRBJ1-5
TGTGCCAGCAGTGAGCCAGGGAGCAATCAGCCCCAGCATTTT
CASSEPGSNQPQHF
>TRBD2|TRBV5-1|NA|TRBJ2-7
TGCGCCAGCAGCTTGGAGGCTAGCGGGAGGAACGAGCAGTACTTC
CASSLEASGRNEQYF
>TRBD2|TRBV20-1|NA|TRBJ2-5
TGCGGAGCGGGAGTCGGGGAGACCCAGTACTTC
CGAGVGETQYF
>NA|TRBV18|NA|TRBJ1-2
TGTGCCAGCTCACCAAGTCGAGGGTTCGACTATGGCTACACCTTC
CASSPSRGFDYGYTF
>NA|TRBV27|once|TRBJ2-7
TGTGCCAGCAGTTTGCGCGGGCATGCTGAGGAGCAGTACTTC
CASSLRGHAEEQYF
>TRBD2|TRBV11-3|NA|TRBJ2-1
TGTGCCAGCAGCCGGACTAGCGGGAGCTCCTACAATGAGCAGTTCTTC
CASSRTSGSSYNEQFF
>NA|TRBV2|NA|TRBJ2-7
TGTGCCAGCAGTGGGGAGTACGAGCAGTACTTC
CASSGEYEQYF
>TRBD1|TRBV5-1|NA|TRBJ1-1
TGCGCCAGCAGCACCCAGGAGGGGGCGAACACTGAAGCTTTCTTT
CASSTQEGANTEAFF
>TRBD1|TRBV4-2|NA|TRBJ1-5
TGTGCCAGCAGCCTTGACAGGGGGCCTCAACAGCCCCAGCATTTT
CASSLDRGPQQPQHF
>NA|TRBV6-5|once|TRBJ2-2
TGTGCCAGCGGTCCCAACACGAACACCGGGGAGCTGTTTTTT
CASGPNTNTGELFF
>TRBD1|TRBV30|NA|TRBJ1-5
TGTGCCTGGAGTGTAAATGGACAGGGAAATCAGCCCCAGCATTTT
CAWSVNGQGNQPQHF
>NA|TRBV19|NA|TRBJ1-5
TGTGCCAGTATATTGGCAGGGGGCAATCAGCCCCAGCATTTT
CASILAGGNQPQHF
>NA|TRBV28|NA|TRBJ2-3
TGTGCCAGCAGTTTGCAGGTAACGGGCACAGATACGCAGTATTTT
CASSLQVTGTDTQYF
>TRBD2|TRBV5-4|NA|TRBJ2-1
TGTGCCAGCAGCACCGCTAGCGGGAGGACCTACAATGAGCAGTTCTTC
CASSTASGRTYNEQFF
>NA|TRBV6-5|NA|TRBJ1-3
TGTGCCAGCAGTTCCGGGGTTGGTGGGACCATATATTTT
CASSSGVGGTIYF
>NA|TRBV23-1|NA|TRBJ2-3
TGCGCCAGCAGCCCAAACGGGGTTGGCACAGATACGCAGTATTTT
CASSPNGVGTDTQYF
>TRBD1|TRBV6-1|NA|TRBJ1-5
TGTGCCAGCAGTCAACACCGGGACAGGGAACAGCCCCAGCATTTT
CASSQHRDREQPQHF
>TRBD1|TRBV9|NA|TRBJ2-7
TGTGCCAGCACACCTGGACAGGGGGCTTACTACGAGCAGTACTTC
CASTPGQGAYYEQYF
>TRBD2|TRBV30|NA|TRBJ2-1
TGTGCCTGGAGTGTGGCGGGAGGGGACAATGAGCAGTTCTTC
CAWSVAGGDNEQFF
>NA|TRBV19|once|TRBJ2-7
TGTGCCAGTAGTTCTCAGGGGATGGCCGAGCAGTACTTC
CASSSQGMAEQYF
>TRBD1|TRBV27|NA|TRBJ1-1
TGTGCCAGCAGTCGCCCGGGACAGGGGGCGGATGAAGCTTTCTTT
CASSRPGQGADEAFF
>TRBD2|TRBV11-2|NA|TRBJ2-7
TGTGCCAGCAGCTTCGCTAGCGGGGCAACCTACGAGCAGTACTTC
CASSFASGATYEQYF
>NA|TRBV2|few|TRBJ2-1
TGTGCCACCGGGACTTACAATGAGCAGTTCTTC
CATGTYNEQFF
>TRBD1|TRBV19|NA|TRBJ1-5
TGTGCCAGTAGTACACGGGACAGAAGACATTTT
CASSTRDRRHF
>TRBD2|TRBV5-1|NA|TRBJ2-1
TGCGCCAGCAGCCCCGGGTTACTAGCGGACTTCAATGAGCAGTTCTTC
CASSPGLLADFNEQFF
>TRBD1|TRBV19|NA|TRBJ2-2
TGTGCCAGTAGTATCGGACAGGGGCGTAACACCGGGGAGCTGTTTTTT
CASSIGQGRNTGELFF
>TRBD1|TRBV28|NA|TRBJ1-5
TGTGCCAGCAGTTCCGGCCGGACAGGGCGGGGGCAGCCCCAGCATTTT
CASSSGRTGRGQPQHF
>NA|TRBV6-1|NA|TRBJ2-3
TGTGCCAGCAGCTACACAGTACCCAACACAGATACGCAGTATTTT
CASSYTVPNTDTQYF
>TRBD1|TRBV9|NA|TRBJ2-7
TGTGCCAGCAGCGGAAGACAGGGGCACGAGCAGTACTTC
CASSGRQGHEQYF
>NA|TRBV5-6|NA|TRBJ1-2
TGTGCCAGCAGCTGGGGAGGCCGCAGCTATAACTATGGCTACACCTTC
CASSWGGRSYNYGYTF
>NA|TRBV19|once|TRBJ1-2
TGTGCCAGTAGTATAGAGGAGGGTTCGTATGGCTACACCTTC
CASSIEEGSYGYTF
>NA|TRBV6-5|NA|TRBJ2-3
TGTGCCAGCAGTTACTTGCGCGGGGGCGCAGATACGCAGTATTTT
CASSYLRGGADTQYF
>NA|TRBV28|once|TRBJ2-7
TGTGCCAGCAGGGAAGCGGGCGAGCAGTACTTC
CASREAGEQYF
>NA|TRBV5-5|NA|TRBJ2-4
TGTGCCAGCAGCCCGGCTAGCGAGAACATTCAGTACTTC
CASSPASENIQYF
>NA|TRBV29-1|NA|TRBJ2-1
TGCAGCCTCCAATGGAGCTCCTACAATGAGCAGTTCTTC
CSLQWSSYNEQFF
>NA|TRBV2|NA|TRBJ2-7
TGTGCCAGCAGTGAACAGGCAGGGTTCTACGAGCAGTACTTC
CASSEQAGFYEQYF
>TRBD1|TRBV7-3|once|TRBJ2-1
TGTGCCAGCAGCTTCGGGACAGGCCCCTCCTACAATGAGCAGTTCTTC
CASSFGTGPSYNEQFF
>NA|TRBV9|NA|TRBJ1-3
TGTGCCAGCAGCGTAGCCCAGTACTCTGGAAACACCATATATTTT
CASSVAQYSGNTIYF